This T cell receptor beta chain was obtained from a study of radiotherapy plus CTLA-4 blockade in lung cancer. The V segment lost 8 bases and the J segment 1 base; nucleotides outside the gene matches: 3. Germline values: CDR1 ENHRY, CDR2 SYGVKD. The CDR3 runs 16 residues. Data came from immunoSEQ multiplex PCR; TCRdb stores just in-frame clones and leaves some out. The sample yields 80,000 or so clones, over 70% seen once. The chain couples TRBV10-3 to TRBJ2-1, with TRBD2 matching over 15 bases. The material was peripheral blood, obtained from a patient treated with radiotherapy plus ipilimumab. The receptor was derived from a human donor with non-small cell lung cancer who had a partial response to radiotherapy plus ipilimumab. Some clones in this sample may be carry-over from other donors' samples. In DNA, the CDR3 is TGTGCCATCGGACTAGCGGGGGGGCAATCCTACAATGAGCAGTTCTTC. Its protein product is CAIGLAGGQSYNEQFF.